These 3 T cell receptor beta chains originate from one sample sequenced in a study of identical twins. One entry per CDR3 protein, called by TCRdb with MiXCR from the 5' RACE reads. The data show fewer than 500,000 distinct CDR3 sequences, around 15% seen once. This sample also appeared in a second study, on yellow fever vaccine responses in identical twins.

Sequencing was carried out using CD4+ T cells sorted from blood. All receptors derive from a young woman in good health.

This clonotype was recorded at least ten times. The CDR3 loop reads CASSLDASGRNYEQYF. The CDR3 bases are TGTGCCAGCAGTTTAGATGCTAGCGGGAGGAACTACGAGCAGTACTTC. The V and J genes are TRBV12-3 or TRBV12-4 and TRBJ2-7; TRBD2 matches 11 bases. The CDR3 contains 16 residues. Trimming at V came to 1 base and at J to 3 bases, leaving 5 bases not matched to a gene.

This clonotype was observed at least ten times. This sequence joins TRBV7-2 and TRBJ2-7, with 9 bases aligning to TRBD1. J lost 0 bases, V lost 6 bases, and 6 bases had no gene match. The CDR3 is made up of 15 amino acids. Germline V gene lookup returns CDR1 SGHTA and CDR2 FQGNSA. CDR3 amino acids: CASRFDRGSSYEQYF. The CDR3 DNA sequence: TGTGCCAGCAGGTTTGACAGGGGGAGCTCCTACGAGCAGTACTTC.

This clonotype was picked up one time. The chain uses TRBV28 and TRBJ2-7; TRBD2 might be the D (5 bases). The CDR3 is made up of 15 amino acids. Germline loops: CDR1 MDHEN, CDR2 SYDVKM. The V gene lost 4 bases and the J gene lost 4 bases, with 17 bases spanning the gap. CDR3 sequence (DNA): TGTGCCAGCAGTTCAAACGGGAAGTTCGGGTACGAGCAGTACTTC. This translates into CASSSNGKFGYEQYF.